This entry lists 2 T cell receptor beta chains sequenced from one sample in a study of blood T cell repertoires in COVID-19. Here immunoSEQ multiplex PCR was the method, and the copy in TCRdb shows in-frame clones only, minus some. The table shows thousands of clones, with around 88% occurring only once. What was sequenced was peripheral blood. The receptors originated from a man aged 65-85 years with COVID-19, enrolled during active disease.

The gene calls are TRBV2 and TRBJ2-4; 9 nucleotides align to TRBD2. This CDR3 has 21 residues. J gave up 2 bases and V 4 bases, and 21 bases lay outside the gene matches. Per the germline V gene, CDR1 is SNHLY and CDR2 is FYNNEI. The CDR3 DNA is TGTGCCAGCAGTGTTACTAGCGCCCATAGCGGGAGTGGTGTAACCAAAAACATTCAGTACTTC. Translation gives CASSVTSAHSGSGVTKNIQYF.

The chain couples TRBV7-2 to TRBJ1-1; D is perhaps TRBD1 (5 bases). Germline loops: CDR1 SGHTA, CDR2 FQGNSA. V dropped 2 bases and J dropped 5 bases, with 15 bases sitting between them. There are 15 residues in the CDR3. In nucleotides, the CDR3 is TGTGCCAGCAGCTTAAGGGGCGGGGTAGGGACTGAAGCTTTCTTT. It is translated as CASSLRGGVGTEAFF. The full variable domain, rest sourced from reference TRBV7-2 and TRBJ1-1, is GAGVSQSPSNKVTEKGKDVELRCDPISGHTALYWYRQSLGQGLEFLIYFQGNSAPDKSGLPSDRFSAERTGGSVSTLTIQRTQQEDSAVYLCASSLRGGVGTEAFFGQGTRLTVV.